These 21 T cell receptor beta chains came from one sample sequenced in a study of blood T cells in healthy people across ages. A second PCR of about 7 to 11 cycles used a sample-barcoded 5' primer and a J-beta primer mix. TCRdb passed the 5' RACE reads through MiXCR, listing each CDR3 protein once. The data contain about 1 million distinct CDR3 sequences, approximately 25% of them singletons. The same specimen was also included in a second study, on T cells of mothers and their children.

Sequencing was carried out using blood. Receptors originate from a girl aged 2 to 9 in good health.

The V call is TRBV7-2, the J call TRBJ2-4, with 7 bases matching TRBD1. CDR3 length equals 16 residues. Trimming at V came to 5 bases and at J to 0 bases, leaving 7 bases not matched to a gene. Germline V CDR1 and CDR2: SGHTA, FQGNSA. The CDR3 protein is CASSLDRALAKNIQYF. The DNA of the CDR3 is TGTGCCAGCAGCCTTGACAGGGCGCTAGCCAAAAACATTCAGTACTTC.

The rearrangement links TRBV7-2 to TRBJ2-7; 9 bases fit TRBD2. In germline, CDR1 is SGHTA, CDR2 FQGNSA. V shed 1 base, J shed 7 bases, and the junction held 11 bases outside the gene matches. The CDR3 sequence is 16 residues long. CDR3 nucleotide sequence: TGTGCCAGCAGCTTAGTTGTTGATCCAGCGGGGGGTGAGCAGTACTTC. This translates into CASSLVVDPAGGEQYF.

This clonotype was observed a handful of times. V usage is TRBV27 and J usage is TRBJ2-5, with 15 bases matching TRBD2. Germline CDR1 reads MNHEY; CDR2 reads SMNVEV (reference sequence). This CDR3 is built from 17 residues. Trimming cost V 6 bases and J 0 bases; bases outside gene matches: 5. DNA of the CDR3: TGTGCCAGCAGAGGGACTAGCGGGGGGCTGTACCAAGAGACCCAGTACTTC. It codes for CASRGTSGGLYQETQYF.

The chain links TRBV20-1 to TRBJ1-2, with 7 bases that match TRBD1. CDR3 length: 16 residues. The germline V gene has CDR1 DFQATT and CDR2 SNEGSKA (reference sequence). With V trimmed by 5 bases and J by 8 bases, 20 bases remained unmatched. This CDR3 reads CSAPELGGPPTAGYTF. Written as DNA, the CDR3 is TGCAGTGCTCCCGAACTAGGGGGCCCTCCGACGGCCGGCTACACCTTC.

There are a few counts of this clonotype. V gene TRBV7-8 combines with J gene TRBJ1-2, with D uncertain. CDR1 and CDR2 from the germline V gene are SGHVS and FQNEAQ. This CDR3 contains 14 residues. Trimming stripped 3 bases from V and 8 bases from J, with 16 bases between. This CDR3 is CASSFNPGSRGYTF. The CDR3 DNA is TGTGCCAGCAGCTTTAACCCGGGCTCGCGGGGCTACACCTTC.

This clonotype was seen a handful of times. V gene TRBV10-3 combines with J gene TRBJ2-2; D not certain. Per the germline V gene, CDR1 is ENHRY and CDR2 is SYGVKD. Trimming removed 7 bases at V and 6 bases at J, with 12 bases between. The CDR3 totals 13 residues. The CDR3 DNA reads as TGTGCCATCAAAGTTCAAACAGCCGGGGAGCTGTTTTTT. The encoded protein is CAIKVQTAGELFF.

The chain is built from TRBV5-6 and TRBJ2-1, with D unclear. Germline values: CDR1 SGHDT, CDR2 YYEEEE. The CDR3 sequence is 14 residues long. Trimming removed 4 bases from V and 7 bases from J, with 15 bases in between. In nucleotides, the CDR3 is TGTGCCAGCAGCCCGAATCCCGGAAAGAATGAGCAGTTCTTC. It specifies CASSPNPGKNEQFF.

The chain has TRBV11-1 and TRBJ2-5; possibly TRBD1 for D (5 bases). The DNA matches TRBJ2-1 better at its end, which makes the J call doubtful. There are 15 residues in the CDR3. The germline gives CDR1 SGHAT, CDR2 FQDESV (reference sequence). This CDR3 is CASSLAPTGNNEQFF. For the CDR3, the DNA is TGTGCCAGCAGCTTAGCTCCCACAGGAAACAATGAGCAGTTCTTC.

This clonotype was detected a few times. The chain has TRBV20-1 and TRBJ2-5, with D possibly being TRBD1 or TRBD2 (5 bases each). This CDR3 region has 14 residues. Germline CDR1 reads DFQATT; CDR2 reads SNEGSKA (reference sequence). V lost 0 bases and J lost 2, with 10 bases in between. The CDR3 spells CSARDLGEQETQYF. The CDR3 DNA reads TGCAGTGCTAGAGATTTGGGGGAACAAGAGACCCAGTACTTC.

The chain combines TRBV28 with TRBJ2-1, with 7 bases fitting TRBD2. Per germline, CDR1 MDHEN and CDR2 SYDVKM. CDR3 length equals 16 residues. Trimming cost V 5 bases and J 0 bases; bases outside gene matches: 7. The CDR3 reads CASSGAGDPSYNEQFF. The CDR3, as DNA: TGTGCCAGCAGTGGGGCGGGGGACCCCTCCTACAATGAGCAGTTCTTC.

The V and J genes are TRBV27 and TRBJ2-5, with D possibly called TRBD1 or TRBD2 (6 bases each). CDR1 MNHEY and CDR2 SMNVEV come from the germline V gene (reference sequence). V was trimmed by 7 bases and J by 2 bases, leaving 17 bases between them. CDR3 length equals 15 residues. The CDR3 nucleotides are TGTGCCAGCAACAATCCGGGGGCAGGACAAGAGACCCAGTACTTC. Protein: CASNNPGAGQETQYF.

The chain joins TRBV18 to TRBJ1-3; D may be TRBD1 (6 bases). This CDR3 has 18 residues. Trimming stripped 6 bases from V and 0 bases from J, with 21 bases between. Germline lookup yields CDR1 KGHSH and CDR2 LQKENI. CDR3 loop: CASSPRGGGFYSGNTIYF. The CDR3 DNA follows: TGTGCCAGCTCCCCTCGCGGAGGGGGGTTCTACTCTGGAAACACCATATATTTT.

This chain uses TRBV12-3 or TRBV12-4 with TRBJ2-5; D ambiguous. The CDR3 runs to 17 residues. Trimming stripped 3 bases from V and 1 base from J, with 18 bases between. The CDR3 sequence is CASSFLGLAITQETQYF. The CDR3 nucleotides are TGTGCCAGCAGTTTTTTGGGGTTAGCCATTACCCAAGAGACCCAGTACTTC.

The count of this clonotype is one. Just one base apart from a much larger clone, this may be a read error. The CDR3 region is CTSGEGADTQYF. The CDR3 bases are TGTACTAGTGGGGAGGGAGCAGATACGCAGTATTTT. The genes are TRBV12-5 and TRBJ2-3, with TRBD2 identical over 7 bases. There are 12 residues in the CDR3. CDR1 and CDR2 from the germline V gene are LGHNT and FRNRAP.

The sample holds many counts of this clonotype. The chain joins TRBV14 to TRBJ1-1; tentative D call: TRBD1 (5 bases). The CDR3 consists of 13 residues. Germline V gene data show CDR1 as SGHDN and CDR2 as FVKESK. V was cut by 4 bases and J by 8 bases, with 14 bases left in between. In nucleotides, the CDR3 is TGTGCCAGCAGCCTAAGGGTGGGGGGAGAAGCTTTCTTT. Translation gives CASSLRVGGEAFF.

In this sample, this clonotype turned up a few times. A read error may produce the germline difference seen at one junction end. The chain uses TRBV7-2 and TRBJ2-5; possibly TRBD1 for D (6 bases). The CDR3 extends over 12 amino acids. Germline assignment: CDR1 SGHTA and CDR2 FQGNSA. CDR3 sequence: CASSPRPGQGLF. CDR3 in DNA: TGTGCCAGCAGCCCTCGACCGGGACAAGGTCTATTC.

This rearrangement joins TRBV4-1 to TRBJ2-1, with TRBD2 matching over 10 bases. This CDR3 comprises 15 residues. With 1 base clipped from V and 4 bases from J, the junction kept 1 base outside the gene matches. The V gene's germline CDR1 is MGHRA and CDR2 YSYEKL. Here the CDR3 DNA reads TGCGCCAGCAGCCAAGCACTAGCGGGGTACAATGAGCAGTTCTTC. Translation gives CASSQALAGYNEQFF.

The chain carries TRBV12-3 or TRBV12-4 and TRBJ2-5; a possible D gene is TRBD1 (5 bases). This CDR3 is built from 15 residues. Trimming left V 6 bases short and J 2 bases short, with 16 bases between. The CDR3 is CASSPLGLKQETQYF. DNA for the CDR3: TGTGCCAGCAGCCCACTGGGGCTGAAACAAGAGACCCAGTACTTC.

In its sample, this clonotype was seen a few times. The rearrangement joins TRBV6-5 to TRBJ1-2, with D possibly being TRBD1 (5 bases). The length of the CDR3 is 14 residues. V lost 6 bases and J lost 3, with 14 bases in between. Germline V CDR1 and CDR2: MNHEY, SVGAGI. CDR3 protein: CASRPPGPHYGYTF. As DNA, the CDR3 is TGTGCCAGCAGGCCCCCGGGGCCCCACTATGGCTACACCTTC.

This clonotype has more than one count but fewer than ten. This chain uses TRBV5-1 with TRBJ2-5; D is unclear. CDR3 length: 14 amino acids. Germline CDR1 reads SGHRS; CDR2 reads YFSETQ. V was trimmed by 0 bases and J by 5 bases, leaving 11 bases between them. In DNA form, the CDR3 reads TGCGCCAGCAGCTTGGGGGGTTCGGCGGAGACCCAGTACTTC. Amino acids: CASSLGGSAETQYF.

The chain couples TRBV5-6 to TRBJ1-1, with D unclear. Germline-derived CDR1 and CDR2 are SGHDT and YYEEEE. V was shortened by 4 bases and J by 5 bases, with 12 bases between the two germline ends. The CDR3 length is 13 residues. In nucleotides, the CDR3 is TGTGCCAGCAGCGTGGGAGGGCTAACTGAAGCTTTCTTT. As protein: CASSVGGLTEAFF. Variable domain in full (rest from reference TRBV5-6 and TRBJ1-1): DAGVTQSPTHLIKTRGQQVTLRCSPKSGHDTVSWYQQALGQGPQFIFQYYEEEERQRGNFPDRFSGHQFPNYSSELNVNALLLGDSALYLCASSVGGLTEAFFGQGTRLTVV.